The entry that follows covers one T cell receptor beta chain sequence. The antigen this receptor binds is unknown. No much larger clonotype is one base removed from it; base qualities were not supplied. The source of the sample is a study of blood T cell repertoires in COVID-19 (dated by TCRdb to the early 2020s). In the study overall: Samples from collaborators originated in the United States, Italy and Spain and spanned both the acute and convalescent phases of COVID-19. Where available, HLA class I and class II types were taken from metadata supplied by the sample provider and were not determined by assay-based typing. The samples were drawn from the first 160 participants of the ongoing ImmuneRACE study and from some 1,300 subjects provided by 6 global collaborators. The repertoires were released in a freely available public database intended as a resource for research on the immune response to SARS-CoV-2. Sample metadata almost always included a de-identified subject ID, COVID-19 status, age in years and sex. The dataset comprised deeply sampled blood TCRbeta repertoires from subjects exposed to, actively infected with, or recovered from COVID-19. The prospective study material was composed of cDNA or gDNA derived from T cells, B-cell-depleted T cells, or PBMCs. The study at large found these results: The amount of clinical and demographic metadata varied by source and participant and was provided uncurated.

TCRbeta CDR3 regions were amplified from genomic DNA by means of the immunoSEQ Assay, a bias-controlled multiplex PCR. As for how the authors treated the data: Within the assay, amplification of reference gene primers was used to estimate how many nucleated cells each sample contained. Sequence reads were collapsed and filtered to measure the absolute abundance of every unique TCRbeta CDR3 rearrangement. For each sample, productive Simpson clonality was calculated by taking the square root of Simpson's diversity index across productive rearrangements. TCRdb carries this immuneACCESS record with in-frame sequences only. Its versions omit some clonotypes, under half of them owing to an unresolved V gene in the studies checked, with the rest unexplained. The D gene and trimming were derived from the DNA, and the V and J assignments and clone size from that table. The sample includes about 160,000 clones, with about 85% observed a single time. 2.5% to 4% of the sample goes to the ten largest clones.

The collaborating institutions used their own protocols to collect whole blood in K2EDTA tubes. For TCRbeta analysis, collaborators shipped samples in one of three forms: frozen whole blood, isolated PBMCs, or DNA extracted from either of those sample types. As encoded in the germline V gene, CDR1 is MDHEN while CDR2 is SYDVKM. The cysteine opens and the phenylalanine closes a CDR3 of 15 amino acids. This entry keeps only the CDR3 DNA: 45 bases, framed from base 1. The junction carries 21 bases between V and J, which are trimmed by 9 bases and 4 bases respectively. The source of this sequence is a human donor with acute or convalescent COVID-19. The donor label of this sample is uncertain. Sequences were obtained from peripheral blood. The sequence joins TRBV28 to TRBJ2-5, with a tentative D gene TRBD2 over 6 matching bases. The CDR3 amino acid sequence is: CARPGLFVPRETQYF. DNA sequence: TGTGCCAGGCCGGGACTTTTTGTACCCCGAGAGACCCAGTACTTC.